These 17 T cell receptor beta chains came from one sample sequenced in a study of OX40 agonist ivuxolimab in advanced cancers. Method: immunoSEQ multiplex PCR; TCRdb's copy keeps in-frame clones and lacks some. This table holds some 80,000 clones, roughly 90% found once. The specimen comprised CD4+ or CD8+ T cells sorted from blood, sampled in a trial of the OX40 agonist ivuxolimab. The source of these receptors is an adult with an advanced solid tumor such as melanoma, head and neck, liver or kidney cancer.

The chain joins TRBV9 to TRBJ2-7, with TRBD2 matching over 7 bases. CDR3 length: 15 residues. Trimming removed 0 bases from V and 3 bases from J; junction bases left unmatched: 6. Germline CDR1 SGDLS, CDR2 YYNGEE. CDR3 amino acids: CASSVGDSSGYEQYF. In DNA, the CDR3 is TGTGCCAGCAGCGTAGGGGACTCTAGCGGCTACGAGCAGTACTTC.

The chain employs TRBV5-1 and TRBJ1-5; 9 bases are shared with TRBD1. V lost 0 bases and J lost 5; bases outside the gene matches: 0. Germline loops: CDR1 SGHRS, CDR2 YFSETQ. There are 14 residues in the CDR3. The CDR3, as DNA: TGCGCCAGCAGCTTGGGGACAGGGGATCAGCCCCAGCATTTT. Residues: CASSLGTGDQPQHF.

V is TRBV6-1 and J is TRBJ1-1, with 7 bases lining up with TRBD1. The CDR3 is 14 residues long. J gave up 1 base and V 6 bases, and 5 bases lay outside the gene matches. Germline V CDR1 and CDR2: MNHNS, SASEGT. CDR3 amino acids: CASRSGQQNTEAFF. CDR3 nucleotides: TGTGCCAGCAGATCGGGACAGCAGAACACTGAAGCTTTCTTT.

For the CDR3, the DNA is TGTGCCAGTAAACTAGCGGGGGGCTTCGAAGAGACCCAGTACTTC. This codes for CASKLAGGFEETQYF. The V call is TRBV19, the J call TRBJ2-5; 12 bases are shared with TRBD2. Germline V gene lookup returns CDR1 LNHDA and CDR2 SQIVND (reference sequence). J gave up 3 bases and V 7 bases, and 6 bases lay outside the gene matches. CDR3 size: 15 residues.

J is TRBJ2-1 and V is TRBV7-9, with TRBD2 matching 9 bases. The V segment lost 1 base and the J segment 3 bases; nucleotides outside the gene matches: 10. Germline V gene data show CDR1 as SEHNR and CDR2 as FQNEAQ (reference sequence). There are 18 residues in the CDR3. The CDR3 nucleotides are TGTGCCAGCAGCTTAGTTAGGCCTAGCGGGAAAGGCTACAATGAGCAGTTCTTC. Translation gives CASSLVRPSGKGYNEQFF.

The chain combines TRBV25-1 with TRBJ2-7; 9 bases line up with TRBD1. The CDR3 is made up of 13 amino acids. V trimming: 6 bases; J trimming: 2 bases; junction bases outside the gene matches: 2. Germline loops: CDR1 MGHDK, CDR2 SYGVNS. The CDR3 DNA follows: TGTGCCAGCAGGGGACAGGGAACCTACGAGCAGTACTTC. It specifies CASRGQGTYEQYF.

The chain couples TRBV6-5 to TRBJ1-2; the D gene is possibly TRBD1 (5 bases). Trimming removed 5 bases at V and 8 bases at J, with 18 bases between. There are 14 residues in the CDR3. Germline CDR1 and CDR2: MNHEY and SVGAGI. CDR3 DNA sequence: TGTGCCAGCAGTGAAGACTCCGCAGGGTTCGGCTACACCTTC. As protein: CASSEDSAGFGYTF.

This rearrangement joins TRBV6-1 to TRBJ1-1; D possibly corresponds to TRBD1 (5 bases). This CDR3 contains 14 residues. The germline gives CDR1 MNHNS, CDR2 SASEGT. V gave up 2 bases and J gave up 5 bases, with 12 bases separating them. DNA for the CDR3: TGTGCCAGCAGTGAACAAATGACAGTGACTGAAGCTTTCTTT. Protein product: CASSEQMTVTEAFF.

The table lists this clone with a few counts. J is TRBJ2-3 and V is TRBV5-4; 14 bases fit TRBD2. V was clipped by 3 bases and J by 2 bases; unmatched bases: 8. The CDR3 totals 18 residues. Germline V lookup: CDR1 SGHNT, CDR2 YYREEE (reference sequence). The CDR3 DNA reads TGTGCCAGCAGCTCGGGACTAGCGGGAGTGGGCCCCACAGATACGCAGTATTTT. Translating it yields CASSSGLAGVGPTDTQYF. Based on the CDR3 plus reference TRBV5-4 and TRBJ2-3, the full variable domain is ETGVTQSPTHLIKTRGQQVTLRCSSQSGHNTVSWYQQALGQGPQFIFQYYREEENGRGNFPPRFSGLQFPNYSSELNVNALELDDSALYLCASSSGLAGVGPTDTQYFGPGTRLTVL.

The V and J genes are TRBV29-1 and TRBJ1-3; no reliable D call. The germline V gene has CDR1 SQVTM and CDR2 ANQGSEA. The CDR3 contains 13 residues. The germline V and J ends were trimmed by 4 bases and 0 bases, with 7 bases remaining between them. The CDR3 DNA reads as TGCAGCGTTGCTAGGGACTCTGGAAACACCATATATTTT. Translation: CSVARDSGNTIYF.

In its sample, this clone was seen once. The CDR3 region is CASSLDRSGTQYF. CDR3 in DNA: TGTGCCAGCAGCTTGGACAGATCGGGGACCCAGTACTTC. The chain is built from TRBV5-4 and TRBJ2-5; D remains ambiguous. V dropped 0 bases and J dropped 7 bases, with 10 bases sitting between them. Germline V gene lookup returns CDR1 SGHNT and CDR2 YYREEE (reference sequence). CDR3 length: 13 amino acids.

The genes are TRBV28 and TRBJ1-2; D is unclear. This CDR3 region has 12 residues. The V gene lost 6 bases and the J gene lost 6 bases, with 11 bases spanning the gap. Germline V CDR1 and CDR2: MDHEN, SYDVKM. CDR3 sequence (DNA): TGTGCCAGCAGCCCCGCAGCCGATGGCTACACCTTC. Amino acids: CASSPAADGYTF.

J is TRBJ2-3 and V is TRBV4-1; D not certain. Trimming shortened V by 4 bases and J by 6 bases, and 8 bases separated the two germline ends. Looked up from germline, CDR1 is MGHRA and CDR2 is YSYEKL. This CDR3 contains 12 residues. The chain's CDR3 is CASSRLYDTQYF. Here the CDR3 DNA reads TGCGCCAGCAGCCGCTTATATGATACGCAGTATTTT.

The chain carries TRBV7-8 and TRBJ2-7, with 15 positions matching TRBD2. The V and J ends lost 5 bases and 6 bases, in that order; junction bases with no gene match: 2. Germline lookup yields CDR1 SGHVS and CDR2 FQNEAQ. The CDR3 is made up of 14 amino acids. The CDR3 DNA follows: TGTGCCAGCAGCACGGGACTAGCGGGAGGCGAGCAGTACTTC. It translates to CASSTGLAGGEQYF. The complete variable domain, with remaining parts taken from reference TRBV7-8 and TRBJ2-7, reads GAGVSQSPRYKVAKRGQDVALRCDPISGHVSLFWYQQALGQGPEFLTYFQNEAQLDKSGLPSDRFFAERPEGSVSTLKIQRTQQEDSAVYLCASSTGLAGGEQYFGPGTRLTVT.

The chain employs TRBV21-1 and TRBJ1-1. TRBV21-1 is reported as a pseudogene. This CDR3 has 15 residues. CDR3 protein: CASSHQQEGSTEAFF. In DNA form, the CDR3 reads TGTGCCAGCAGCCATCAACAGGAGGGAAGCACTGAAGCTTTCTTT.

The CDR3 DNA follows: TGTGCCAGCTCCCGGGACCCGCTCTACAATGAGCAGTTCTTC. Its protein is CASSRDPLYNEQFF. The chain combines TRBV6-1 with TRBJ2-1; D is perhaps TRBD1 or TRBD2 (5 bases each). The V gene lost 8 bases and the J gene lost 3 bases, with 14 bases spanning the gap. In germline, CDR1 is MNHNS, CDR2 SASEGT. The CDR3 has 14 residues.

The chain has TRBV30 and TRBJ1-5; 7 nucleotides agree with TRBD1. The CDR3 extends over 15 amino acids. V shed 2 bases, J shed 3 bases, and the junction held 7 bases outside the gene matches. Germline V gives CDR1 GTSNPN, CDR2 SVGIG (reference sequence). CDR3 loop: CAWSLTGANNQPQHF. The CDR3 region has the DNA TGTGCCTGGAGTCTCACAGGGGCTAACAATCAGCCCCAGCATTTT.